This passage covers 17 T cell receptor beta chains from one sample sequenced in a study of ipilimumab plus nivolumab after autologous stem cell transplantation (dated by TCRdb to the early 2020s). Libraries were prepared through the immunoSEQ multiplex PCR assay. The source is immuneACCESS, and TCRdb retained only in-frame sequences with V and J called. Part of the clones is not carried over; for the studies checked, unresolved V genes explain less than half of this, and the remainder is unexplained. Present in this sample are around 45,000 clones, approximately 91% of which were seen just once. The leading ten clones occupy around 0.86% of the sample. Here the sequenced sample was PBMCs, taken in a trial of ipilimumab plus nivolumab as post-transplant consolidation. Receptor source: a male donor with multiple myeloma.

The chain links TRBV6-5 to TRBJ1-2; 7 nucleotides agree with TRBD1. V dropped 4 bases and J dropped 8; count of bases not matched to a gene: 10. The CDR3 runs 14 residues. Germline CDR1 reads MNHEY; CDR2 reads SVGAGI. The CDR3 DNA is TGTGCCAGCAGTTCGGCAGACAGGGCCCTCGGCTACACCTTC. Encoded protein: CASSSADRALGYTF.

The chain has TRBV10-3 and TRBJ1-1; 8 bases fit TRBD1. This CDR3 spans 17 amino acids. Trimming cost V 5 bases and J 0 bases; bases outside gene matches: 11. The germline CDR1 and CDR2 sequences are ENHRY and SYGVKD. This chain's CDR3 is CAISSGQGGPMNTEAFF. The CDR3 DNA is TGTGCCATCAGTAGTGGACAGGGCGGCCCGATGAACACTGAAGCTTTCTTT.

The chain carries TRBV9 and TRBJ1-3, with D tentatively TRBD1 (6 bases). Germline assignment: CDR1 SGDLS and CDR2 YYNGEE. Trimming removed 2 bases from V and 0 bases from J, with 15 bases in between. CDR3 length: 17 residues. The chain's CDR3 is CASSVGLGQSSGNTIYF. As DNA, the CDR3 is TGTGCCAGCAGCGTGGGGTTAGGACAGTCCTCTGGAAACACCATATATTTT.

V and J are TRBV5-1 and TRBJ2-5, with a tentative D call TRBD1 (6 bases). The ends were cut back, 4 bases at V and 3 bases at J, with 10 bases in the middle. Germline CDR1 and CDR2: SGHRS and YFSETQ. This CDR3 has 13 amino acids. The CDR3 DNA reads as TGCGCCAGCAGCCGGGACAAAGAAGAGACCCAGTACTTC. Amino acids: CASSRDKEETQYF.

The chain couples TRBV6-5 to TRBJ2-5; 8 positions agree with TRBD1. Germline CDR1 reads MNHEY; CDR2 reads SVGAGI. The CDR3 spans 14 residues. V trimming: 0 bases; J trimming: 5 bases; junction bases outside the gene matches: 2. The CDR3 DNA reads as TGTGCCAGCAGTTACTCGACAGGGGATGAGACCCAGTACTTC. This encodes CASSYSTGDETQYF.

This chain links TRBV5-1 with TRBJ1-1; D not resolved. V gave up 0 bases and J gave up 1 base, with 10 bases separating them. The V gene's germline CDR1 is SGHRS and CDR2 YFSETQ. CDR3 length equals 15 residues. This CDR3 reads CASSLGALTNTEAFF. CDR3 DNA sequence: TGCGCCAGCAGCTTGGGGGCCCTTACGAACACTGAAGCTTTCTTT.

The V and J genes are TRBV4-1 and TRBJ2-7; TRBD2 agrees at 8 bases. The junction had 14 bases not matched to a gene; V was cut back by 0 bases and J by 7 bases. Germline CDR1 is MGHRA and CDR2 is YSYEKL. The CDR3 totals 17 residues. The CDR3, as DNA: TGCGCCAGCAGCCAAGATATAACAGCGGGAGCCCAAAAGGAGCAGTACTTC. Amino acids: CASSQDITAGAQKEQYF.

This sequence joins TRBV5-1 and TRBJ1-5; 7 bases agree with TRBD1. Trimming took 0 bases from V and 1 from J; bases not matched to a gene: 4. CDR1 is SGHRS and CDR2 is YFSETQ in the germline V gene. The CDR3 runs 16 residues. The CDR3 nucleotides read TGCGCCAGCAGCTTGGGGCAGGGGGGGAGCAATCAGCCCCAGCATTTT. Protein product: CASSLGQGGSNQPQHF.

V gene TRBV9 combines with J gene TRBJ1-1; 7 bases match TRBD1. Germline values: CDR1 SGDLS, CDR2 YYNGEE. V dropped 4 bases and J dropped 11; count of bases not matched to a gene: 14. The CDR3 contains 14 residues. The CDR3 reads CASSIHSDRRAAFF. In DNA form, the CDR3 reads TGTGCCAGCAGCATCCATTCGGACAGGCGGGCCGCTTTCTTT.

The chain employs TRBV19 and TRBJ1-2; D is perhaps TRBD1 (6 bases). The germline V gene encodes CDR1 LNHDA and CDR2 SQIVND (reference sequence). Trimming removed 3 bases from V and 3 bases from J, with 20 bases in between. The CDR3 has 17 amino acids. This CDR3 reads CASSMAGGASSYYGYTF. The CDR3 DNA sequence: TGTGCCAGTAGTATGGCCGGGGGGGCATCGAGTTACTATGGCTACACCTTC.

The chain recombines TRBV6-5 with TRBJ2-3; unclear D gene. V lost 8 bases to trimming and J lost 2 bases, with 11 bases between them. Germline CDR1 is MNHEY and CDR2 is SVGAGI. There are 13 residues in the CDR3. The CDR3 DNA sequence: TGTGCCAGCTCTCAGCAGAACACAGATACGCAGTATTTT. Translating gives CASSQQNTDTQYF.

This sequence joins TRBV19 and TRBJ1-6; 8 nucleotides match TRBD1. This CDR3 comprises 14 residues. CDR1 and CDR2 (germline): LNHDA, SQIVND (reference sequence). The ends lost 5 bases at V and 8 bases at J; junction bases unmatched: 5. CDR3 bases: TGTGCCAGTAGTTTAGGACAGGGAGATTCACCCCTCCACTTT. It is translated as CASSLGQGDSPLHF.

For the CDR3, the DNA is TGTGCCAGCAGCTTAAGCCGACTACTAGCGAGGGAGACCCAGTACTTC. It translates to CASSLSRLLARETQYF. The genes are TRBV7-2 and TRBJ2-5, with 7 bases aligning to TRBD2. Germline-derived CDR1 and CDR2 are SGHTA and FQGNSA. The CDR3 loop spans 16 amino acids. V was pared by 2 bases and J by 5 bases, with 11 bases of the junction left unmatched.

CDR3 protein: CATMEGSGGGTQYF. CDR3 nucleotides: TGCGCCACCATGGAGGGTAGCGGCGGGGGAACCCAGTACTTC. V is TRBV5-1 and J is TRBJ2-5, with 7 bases aligning to TRBD2. The V gene's germline CDR1 is SGHRS and CDR2 YFSETQ. The CDR3 runs 14 residues. The V segment lost 9 bases and the J segment 8 bases; nucleotides outside the gene matches: 16.

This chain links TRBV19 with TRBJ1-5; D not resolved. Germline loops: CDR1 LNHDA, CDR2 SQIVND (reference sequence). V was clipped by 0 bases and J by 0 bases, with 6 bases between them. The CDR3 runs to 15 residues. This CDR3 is CASSIDGDSNQPQHF. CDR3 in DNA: TGTGCCAGTAGTATAGATGGGGATAGCAATCAGCCCCAGCATTTT. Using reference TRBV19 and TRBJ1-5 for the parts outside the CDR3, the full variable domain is DGGITQSPKYLFRKEGQNVTLSCEQNLNHDAMYWYRQDPGQGLRLIYYSQIVNDFQKGDIAEGYSVSREKKESFPLTVTSAQKNPTAFYLCASSIDGDSNQPQHFGDGTRLSIL.

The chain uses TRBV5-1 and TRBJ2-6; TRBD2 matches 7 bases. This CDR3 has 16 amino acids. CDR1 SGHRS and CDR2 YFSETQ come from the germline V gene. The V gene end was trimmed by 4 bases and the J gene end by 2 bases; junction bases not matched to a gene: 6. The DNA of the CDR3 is TGCGCCAGCAGCAGATCGGGGGGTCCTGGGGCCAACGTCCTGACTTTC. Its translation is CASSRSGGPGANVLTF.

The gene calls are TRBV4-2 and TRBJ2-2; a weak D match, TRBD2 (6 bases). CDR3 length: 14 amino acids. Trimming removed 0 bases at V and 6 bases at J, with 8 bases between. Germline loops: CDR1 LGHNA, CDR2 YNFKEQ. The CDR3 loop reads CASSQEEGSGELFF. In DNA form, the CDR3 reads TGTGCCAGCAGCCAAGAGGAGGGTTCCGGGGAGCTGTTTTTT.